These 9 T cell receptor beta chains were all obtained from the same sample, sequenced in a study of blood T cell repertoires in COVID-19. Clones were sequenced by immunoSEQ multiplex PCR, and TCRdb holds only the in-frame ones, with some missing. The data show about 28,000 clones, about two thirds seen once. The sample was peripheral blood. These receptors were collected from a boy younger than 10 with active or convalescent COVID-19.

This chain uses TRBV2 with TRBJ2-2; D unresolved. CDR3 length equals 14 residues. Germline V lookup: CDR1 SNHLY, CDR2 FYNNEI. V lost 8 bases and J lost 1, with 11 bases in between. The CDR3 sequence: CASVRVLNTGELFF. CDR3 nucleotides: TGTGCCAGCGTCCGGGTCCTGAACACCGGGGAGCTGTTTTTT.

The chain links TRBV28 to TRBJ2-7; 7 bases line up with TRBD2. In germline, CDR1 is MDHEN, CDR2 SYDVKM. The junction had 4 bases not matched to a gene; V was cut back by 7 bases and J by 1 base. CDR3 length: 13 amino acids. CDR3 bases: TGTGCCAGCACGGGAGGCAGATCCTACGAGCAGTACTTC. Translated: CASTGGRSYEQYF.

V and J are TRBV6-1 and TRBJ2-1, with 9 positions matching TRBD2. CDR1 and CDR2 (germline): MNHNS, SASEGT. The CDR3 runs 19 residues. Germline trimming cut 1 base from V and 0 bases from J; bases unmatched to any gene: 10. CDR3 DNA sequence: TGTGCCAGCAGTGAAGTGGGGTTTAGCGGGAGTAGCTCCTACAATGAGCAGTTCTTC. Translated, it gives CASSEVGFSGSSSYNEQFF.

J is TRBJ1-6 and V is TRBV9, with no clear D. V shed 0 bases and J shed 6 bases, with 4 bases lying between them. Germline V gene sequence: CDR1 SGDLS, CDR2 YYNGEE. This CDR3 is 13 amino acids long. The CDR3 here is CASSVDRNSPLHF. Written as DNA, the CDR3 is TGTGCCAGCAGCGTAGATCGTAATTCACCCCTCCACTTT. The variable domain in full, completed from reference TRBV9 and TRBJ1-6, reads DSGVTQTPKHLITATGQRVTLRCSPRSGDLSVYWYQQSLDQGLQFLIQYYNGEERAKGNILERFSAQQFPDLHSELNLSSLELGDSALYFCASSVDRNSPLHFGNGTRLTVT.

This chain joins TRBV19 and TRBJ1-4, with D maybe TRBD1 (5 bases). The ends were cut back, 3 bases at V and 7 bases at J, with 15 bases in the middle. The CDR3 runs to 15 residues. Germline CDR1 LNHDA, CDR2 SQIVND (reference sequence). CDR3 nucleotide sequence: TGTGCCAGTAGTATCCCGCGGGGGAGCGGTGAAAAACTGTTTTTT. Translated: CASSIPRGSGEKLFF.

In DNA, the CDR3 is TGTGCCAGCAGAGGGACAGGGAGGACTGAAGCTTTCTTT. This gives the protein CASRGTGRTEAFF. The chain carries TRBV6-5 and TRBJ1-1; 9 bases map to TRBD1. CDR3 length: 13 residues. Per the germline V gene, CDR1 is MNHEY and CDR2 is SVGAGI. After removal of 6 bases from V and 5 bases from J, the junction contained 4 bases not matched to a gene.

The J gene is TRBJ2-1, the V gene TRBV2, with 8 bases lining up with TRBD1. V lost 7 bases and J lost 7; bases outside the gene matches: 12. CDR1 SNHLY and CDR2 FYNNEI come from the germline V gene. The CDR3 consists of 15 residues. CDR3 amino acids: CASTPGGAVPNEQFF. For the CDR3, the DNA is TGTGCCAGCACCCCAGGGGGCGCGGTCCCAAATGAGCAGTTCTTC.

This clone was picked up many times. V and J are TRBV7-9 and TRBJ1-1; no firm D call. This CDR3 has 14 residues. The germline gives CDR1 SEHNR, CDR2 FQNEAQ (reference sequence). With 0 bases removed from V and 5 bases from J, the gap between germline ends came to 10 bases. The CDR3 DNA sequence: TGTGCCAGCAGCTTAGCGGTCCGGGTGACTGAAGCTTTCTTT. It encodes CASSLAVRVTEAFF.

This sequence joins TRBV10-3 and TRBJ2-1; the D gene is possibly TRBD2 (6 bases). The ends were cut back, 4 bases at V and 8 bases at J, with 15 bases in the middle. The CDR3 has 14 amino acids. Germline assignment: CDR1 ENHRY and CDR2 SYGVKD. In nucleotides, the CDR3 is TGTGCCATCAGTGTAAAGGAGGGTGGCGATGAGCAGTTCTTC. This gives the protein CAISVKEGGDEQFF.